Here is one T cell receptor beta chain with its context. Its specificity is not known. It was with 60 Vbeta and 13 Jbeta primers that the PCR ran. Assay: immunoSEQ multiplex PCR; the TCRdb copy retains only in-frame clones and omits some. There are approximately 180,000 clones in the sample; about 87% occur only once, and approximately 1.7% lies in the top ten. The source of the sample is a study of cytomegalovirus exposure and HLA in healthy donors. Findings and caveats of the study: Roughly uniform sequencing depth across donors was assumed, possibly incorrectly.

The sequence was obtained from a woman younger than 30 in good health and CMV-seronegative. The specimen sequenced was PBMCs.

CDR3 loop: CASSLASGIYEQYF. CDR3 DNA sequence: TGCGCCAGCAGCTTGGCCTCAGGGATCTACGAGCAGTACTTC. The V gene is TRBV5-1, the J gene TRBJ2-5; D possibly corresponds to TRBD1 (5 bases). The J call is in doubt because the DNA end fits TRBJ2-7 better. The CDR3 length is 14 residues. Germline lookup yields CDR1 SGHRS and CDR2 YFSETQ.